This is a list of T cell receptor beta chains from one sample in a study of cytotoxic CD8 clonotypes in ibrutinib-treated CLL. The protocol was immunoSEQ multiplex PCR, while the TCRdb copy is restricted to in-frame clones and leaves out a portion. The sample lists tens of thousands of clones, about nine tenths occurring once. This material consisted of PBMCs, taken after 12 months of ibrutinib treatment. The receptors originated from a human donor with chronic lymphocytic leukemia. CDR3s include the opening cysteine and the closing phenylalanine or tryptophan. A D gene is named only where the DNA matches it firmly. Clone sizes are given selectively: once, few, many, or a class where the clone is expanded.

clone size: NA; J gene: TRBJ2-5; V gene: TRBV28; D gene: NA; CDR3 DNA: TGTGCCAGCAGTTCACCAGCACAAGAGACCCAGTACTTC; CDR3 protein: CASSSPAQETQYF
clone size: NA; J gene: TRBJ2-7; V gene: TRBV2; D gene: TRBD1; CDR3 DNA: TGTGCCAGCAGAAGGGACAGGGGTTCCTCCTACGAGCAGTACTTC; CDR3 protein: CASRRDRGSSYEQYF
clone size: NA; J gene: TRBJ2-1; V gene: TRBV29-1; D gene: TRBD2; CDR3 DNA: TGCAGCGTTAATAAGCGGGACTGGACTTGGAGAAGAAGCTCCTACAATGAGCAGTTCTTC; CDR3 protein: CSVNKRDWTWRRSSYNEQFF
clone size: NA; J gene: TRBJ1-2; V gene: TRBV6-5; D gene: NA; CDR3 DNA: TGTGCCAGCAGTACAAATCCCTACCTGGGCTACACCTTC; CDR3 protein: CASSTNPYLGYTF
clone size: NA; J gene: TRBJ2-5; V gene: TRBV11-2; D gene: NA; CDR3 DNA: TGTGCCAGCAGCTACACCGGGACGGAACAAGAGACCCAGTACTTC; CDR3 protein: CASSYTGTEQETQYF
clone size: NA; J gene: TRBJ1-4; V gene: TRBV19; D gene: NA; CDR3 DNA: TGTGCCAGTAGTATTTCGGCTAGCCTTAATGAAAAACTGTTTTTT; CDR3 protein: CASSISASLNEKLFF
clone size: NA; J gene: TRBJ2-1; V gene: TRBV5-3; D gene: TRBD2; CDR3 DNA: TGTGCCAGAAGCTTTTTAGCGGGAGGGAACAATGAGCAGTTCTTC; CDR3 protein: CARSFLAGGNNEQFF
clone size: NA; J gene: TRBJ2-1; V gene: TRBV27; D gene: TRBD1; CDR3 DNA: TGTGCCAGCGGGACAGGGGGCAATGAGCAGTTCTTC; CDR3 protein: CASGTGGNEQFF
clone size: once; J gene: TRBJ1-1; V gene: TRBV6-6; D gene: NA; CDR3 DNA: TGTGCCAGCAGTTACGTACAGACCATGAACACTGAAGCTTTCTTT; CDR3 protein: CASSYVQTMNTEAFF
clone size: NA; J gene: TRBJ2-7; V gene: TRBV7-8; D gene: TRBD2; CDR3 DNA: TGTGCCAGCAGCTTAGCTGCGGGAGTGGTCTACGAGCAGTACTTC; CDR3 protein: CASSLAAGVVYEQYF
clone size: NA; J gene: TRBJ2-7; V gene: TRBV2; D gene: TRBD1; CDR3 DNA: TGTGCCAGCAGGCCAGACAGGGGTGATAACGAGCAGTACTTC; CDR3 protein: CASRPDRGDNEQYF
clone size: NA; J gene: TRBJ2-1; V gene: TRBV27; D gene: NA; CDR3 DNA: TGTGCCAGCAGTTTAGAGGGAGGTGAGCAGTTCTTC; CDR3 protein: CASSLEGGEQFF
clone size: NA; J gene: TRBJ1-5; V gene: TRBV19; D gene: NA; CDR3 DNA: TGTGCCAGTAACCAACAGGGAGGGCAGCCCCAGCATTTT; CDR3 protein: CASNQQGGQPQHF
clone size: once; J gene: TRBJ2-7; V gene: TRBV2; D gene: NA; CDR3 DNA: TGTGCCAGCAGTGTTGGGGGGCGGTACGAGCAGTACTTC; CDR3 protein: CASSVGGRYEQYF
clone size: NA; J gene: TRBJ1-2; V gene: TRBV9; D gene: NA; CDR3 DNA: TGTGCCAGCAGCGTAGGCGGGTCCTATGGCTACACCTTC; CDR3 protein: CASSVGGSYGYTF
clone size: NA; J gene: TRBJ1-5; V gene: TRBV27; D gene: TRBD1; CDR3 DNA: TGTGCCAGCAGTTTACGGACAGGGCTGGGGCAGCCCCAGCATTTT; CDR3 protein: CASSLRTGLGQPQHF
clone size: NA; J gene: TRBJ2-1; V gene: TRBV9; D gene: TRBD2; CDR3 DNA: TGTGCCAGCAACGGGGGACTACCCTACAATGAGCAGTTCTTC; CDR3 protein: CASNGGLPYNEQFF